The 27 T cell receptor beta chains listed next were all sequenced from one sample in a study of blood T cell repertoires in COVID-19. TCRdb keeps only in-frame clones here, not all; method: immunoSEQ multiplex PCR. This sample has 200,000 to 300,000 clones, with 80% to 90% found just once. The specimen sequenced was peripheral blood. These receptors all stem from a man aged 25 to 40 with active or convalescent COVID-19.

This chain links TRBV29-1 with TRBJ2-2, with D tentatively TRBD2 (6 bases). From germline, CDR1 is SQVTM and CDR2 ANQGSEA. V lost 7 bases to trimming and J lost 5 bases, with 14 bases between them. The CDR3 is made up of 13 amino acids. As DNA, the CDR3 is TGCAGCGGAAGGACCGGAGGGACCGGGGAGCTGTTTTTT. The encoded protein is CSGRTGGTGELFF.

The V call is TRBV6-6, the J call TRBJ1-6; TRBD1 agrees at 9 bases. V lost 11 bases to trimming and J lost 4 bases; unmatched junction nucleotides: 6. The germline CDR1 and CDR2 sequences are MNHNY and SVGAGI (reference sequence). This CDR3 is built from 14 residues. The CDR3 sequence is CASRGTGYNSPLHF. The CDR3 DNA is TGTGCCTCTCGAGGGACAGGGTATAATTCACCCCTCCACTTT.

The chain links TRBV5-6 to TRBJ2-7; tentative D call: TRBD1 (6 bases). This CDR3 spans 13 amino acids. The germline V gene encodes CDR1 SGHDT and CDR2 YYEEEE. V shed 4 bases and J shed 5 bases, with 13 bases lying between them. The chain's CDR3 is CASSTGTSDEQYF. In DNA form, the CDR3 reads TGTGCCAGCAGCACCGGGACATCGGACGAGCAGTACTTC.

This sequence joins TRBV3-1 (or the pseudogene TRBV3-2) and TRBJ1-5; D not resolved. V was cut by 5 bases and J by 0 bases, with 11 bases left in between. The germline V gene encodes CDR1 LGHDT and CDR2 YNNKEL (reference sequence). This CDR3 has 15 amino acids. The CDR3 nucleotides are TGTGCCAGCAGCGAAGCGCGATTTAGCAATCAGCCCCAGCATTTT. Protein: CASSEARFSNQPQHF.

Concerning this clone: This same CDR3 is encoded by further DNA sequences in the sample. The chain uses TRBV11-2 and TRBJ2-7, with D perhaps TRBD2 (6 bases). V lost 4 bases, J lost 1 base, and 8 bases lay in between. The CDR3 has 13 amino acids. Germline V lookup: CDR1 SGHAT, CDR2 FQNNGV. CDR3 bases: TGTGCCAGCAGCTCCGGGGGTTCCTACGAGCAGTACTTC. Translating gives CASSSGGSYEQYF.

Turning to this clone: The identical CDR3 is also encoded by other nucleotide sequences in the sample. The rearrangement joins TRBV3-1 (or the pseudogene TRBV3-2) to TRBJ1-1, with no clear D. The germline V and J ends were trimmed by 0 bases and 0 bases, with 8 bases remaining between them. Looked up from germline, CDR1 is LGHDT and CDR2 is YNNKEL (reference sequence). The CDR3 has 15 amino acids. The CDR3 sequence: CASSQDPGMNTEAFF. DNA for the CDR3: TGTGCCAGCAGCCAAGATCCGGGGATGAACACTGAAGCTTTCTTT.

The V and J genes are TRBV9 and TRBJ1-2; 8 bases line up with TRBD1. V lost 4 bases and J lost 8; bases outside the gene matches: 7. This CDR3 is built from 13 residues. Germline values: CDR1 SGDLS, CDR2 YYNGEE. CDR3 in amino acids: CASSPRQGPGYTF. The CDR3 DNA reads as TGTGCCAGCAGCCCCAGACAGGGGCCCGGCTACACCTTC.

The rearrangement joins TRBV4-1 to TRBJ2-7; possibly TRBD1 for D (5 bases). The CDR3 consists of 14 residues. The V gene's germline CDR1 is MGHRA and CDR2 YSYEKL. Trimming took 0 bases from V and 4 from J, leaving 10 bases between them. The CDR3 DNA sequence: TGCGCCAGCAGCCAAGATTCAGGGCGGTACGAGCAGTACTTC. Residues: CASSQDSGRYEQYF.

This clone has just a few counts. The J gene is TRBJ2-5, the V gene TRBV5-4; no reliable D call. The CDR3 runs 11 residues. The V gene's germline CDR1 is SGHNT and CDR2 YYREEE (reference sequence). Trimming shortened V by 1 base and J by 5 bases, and 3 bases separated the two germline ends. The chain's CDR3 is CASSLSETQYF. DNA of the CDR3: TGTGCCAGCAGCTTGTCGGAGACCCAGTACTTC.

The rearrangement links TRBV2 to TRBJ1-4; weak D call: TRBD1 (5 bases). CDR3 length: 18 amino acids. Per germline, CDR1 SNHLY and CDR2 FYNNEI. Trimming stripped 2 bases from V and 0 bases from J, with 16 bases between. CDR3 bases: TGTGCCAGCAGTGAAACCAGATACGGGACTACAACTAATGAAAAACTGTTTTTT. Amino acids: CASSETRYGTTTNEKLFF.

This rearrangement joins TRBV7-9 to TRBJ1-4; 8 bases match TRBD1. The germline CDR1 and CDR2 sequences are SEHNR and FQNEAQ (reference sequence). Germline trimming cut 6 bases from V and 6 bases from J; bases unmatched to any gene: 9. The CDR3 runs 15 residues. The CDR3 nucleotides read TGTGCCAGCAGTCACAAGGACAGGGCTGATGAAAAACTGTTTTTT. Translation gives CASSHKDRADEKLFF.

The chain has TRBV6-2 or TRBV6-3 and TRBJ2-6; 11 bases agree with TRBD2. With V trimmed by 4 bases and J by 1 base, 12 bases remained unmatched. Germline assignment: CDR1 MNHEY and CDR2 SVGEGT. The CDR3 extends over 20 amino acids. CDR3 sequence reads: CASSSLIAGGPWSGANVLTF. The CDR3 DNA follows: TGTGCCAGCAGTTCCCTCATAGCGGGGGGGCCTTGGTCTGGGGCCAACGTCCTGACTTTC.

The rearrangement links TRBV3-1 (or the pseudogene TRBV3-2) to TRBJ2-7; 7 positions match TRBD2. The CDR3 is made up of 14 amino acids. Germline CDR1 LGHDT, CDR2 YNNKEL (reference sequence). V shed 3 bases, J shed 2 bases, and the junction held 4 bases outside the gene matches. CDR3 in amino acids: CASSHSAGAYEQYF. The CDR3 DNA sequence: TGTGCCAGCAGCCACTCGGCGGGGGCCTACGAGCAGTACTTC.

This rearrangement joins TRBV12-2 to TRBJ2-5; the table's D gene call, TRBD2, was not cross checked with the DNA. TRBV12-2 is tagged as a pseudogene. The CDR3 has 13 amino acids. CDR3 protein: CASRLTSLETQYF. CDR3 in DNA: TGTGCAAGTCGCTTAACTAGCCTAGAGACCCAGTACTTC.

The chain links TRBV29-1 to TRBJ2-7, with 9 bases identical to TRBD1. CDR1 is SQVTM and CDR2 is ANQGSEA in the germline V gene. Trimming removed 6 bases from V and 7 bases from J; junction bases left unmatched: 10. The CDR3 runs 13 residues. CDR3: CSVTGQGLLEQYF. The CDR3 nucleotides are TGCAGCGTCACGGGACAGGGTCTCCTTGAGCAGTACTTC.

The J gene is TRBJ2-3, the V gene TRBV11-2, with D maybe TRBD1 (6 bases). CDR1 is SGHAT, CDR2 FQNNGV, per germline. V was clipped by 2 bases and J by 2 bases, with 11 bases between them. CDR3 length equals 15 residues. CDR3 nucleotides: TGTGCCAGCAGCTTAAACCCAGGGGCCACAGATACGCAGTATTTT. Protein: CASSLNPGATDTQYF.

This chain connects TRBV13 to TRBJ2-7; the D gene is possibly TRBD1 (6 bases). Trimming left V 4 bases short and J 9 bases short, with 16 bases between. The CDR3 sequence is 13 residues long. The germline CDR1 and CDR2 sequences are PRHDT and FYEKMQ (reference sequence). This CDR3 reads CASSSQGTPAQYF. The CDR3 nucleotides read TGTGCCAGCAGCTCACAGGGTACCCCGGCGCAGTACTTC.

V gene TRBV12-3 or TRBV12-4 combines with J gene TRBJ1-2, with a weak D call TRBD1 (6 bases). The CDR3 is 13 residues long. The V and J ends lost 6 bases and 7 bases respectively, with 15 bases between them. The CDR3 spells CASREQGLGGYTF. CDR3 sequence (DNA): TGTGCCAGCAGGGAACAGGGTCTTGGTGGCTACACCTTC.

This rearrangement joins TRBV9 to TRBJ2-2; TRBD2 agrees at 12 bases. Germline trimming cut 4 bases from V and 5 bases from J; bases unmatched to any gene: 9. The germline gives CDR1 SGDLS, CDR2 YYNGEE. The CDR3 runs 17 residues. Here the CDR3 DNA reads TGTGCCAGCAGCCTATCACTAGCGGGGGGTTTAACCGGGGAGCTGTTTTTT. Residues: CASSLSLAGGLTGELFF.

The chain uses TRBV4-2 and TRBJ2-7, with D tentatively TRBD2 (5 bases). Germline CDR1 and CDR2: LGHNA and YNFKEQ. This CDR3 contains 13 residues. The V end was cut by 3 bases, the J end by 2 bases, with 8 bases between. The CDR3 here is CASSHGLPYEQYF. The CDR3 DNA reads as TGTGCCAGCAGCCACGGACTCCCCTACGAGCAGTACTTC.

The table lists this clone with a few counts. The chain joins TRBV19 to TRBJ1-5; no definite D call. Germline CDR1 and CDR2: LNHDA and SQIVND (reference sequence). Trimming pared 3 bases from V and 5 bases from J, leaving 8 bases between. The CDR3 covers 13 residues. The CDR3 protein is CASSIDWDQPQHF. Written as DNA, the CDR3 is TGTGCCAGTAGTATTGACTGGGATCAGCCCCAGCATTTT.

This clone was observed many times. V and J are TRBV5-8 and TRBJ2-6; the match to TRBD2 covers 11 bases. The CDR3 extends over 19 amino acids. Germline-derived CDR1 and CDR2 are SGHTS and YDEGEE. V lost 5 bases and J lost 3; bases outside the gene matches: 13. The CDR3 DNA follows: TGTGCCAGCAGGGCCTGGGACCTAGCGGGGGGTCATGGGGCCAACGTCCTGACTTTC. It encodes CASRAWDLAGGHGANVLTF. Filled out from reference TRBV5-8 and TRBJ2-6, the complete variable domain reads EAGVTQSPTHLIKTRGQQATLRCSPISGHTSVYWYQQALGLGLQFLLWYDEGEERNRGNFPPRFSGRQFPNYSSELNVNALELEDSALYLCASRAWDLAGGHGANVLTFGAGSRLTVL.

V and J are TRBV6-6 and TRBJ2-1; D uncertain. The length of the CDR3 is 15 residues. Per the germline V gene, CDR1 is MNHNY and CDR2 is SVGAGI (reference sequence). V was trimmed by 2 bases and J by 3 bases, leaving 11 bases between them. The CDR3 reads CASSYPTTSYNEQFF. In nucleotides, the CDR3 is TGTGCCAGCAGTTACCCCACGACAAGCTACAATGAGCAGTTCTTC.

The rearrangement uses TRBV18 and TRBJ2-1, with 10 nucleotides matching TRBD2. The CDR3 spans 14 residues. Germline assignment: CDR1 KGHSH and CDR2 LQKENI. J gave up 8 bases and V 4 bases, and 5 bases lay outside the gene matches. The CDR3: CASSRSGGDDEQFF. Here the CDR3 DNA reads TGTGCCAGCTCACGGAGCGGGGGGGATGATGAGCAGTTCTTC.

A few counts support this clone. This sequence joins TRBV5-5 and TRBJ1-1, with 9 bases that match TRBD1. Germline CDR1 is SGHKS and CDR2 is YYEKEE (reference sequence). The J segment lost 11 bases and the V segment lost 4 bases, leaving 6 bases of the junction unmatched. CDR3 size: 12 residues. CDR3 residues: CASSDRGVLAFF. As DNA, the CDR3 is TGTGCCAGCAGCGACAGGGGGGTGTTGGCTTTCTTT.

The chain links TRBV7-2 to TRBJ1-4, with D possibly being TRBD1 (6 bases). V gave up 5 bases and J gave up 10 bases, with 17 bases separating them. This CDR3 is built from 14 residues. Germline CDR1 is SGHTA and CDR2 is FQGNSA. Here the CDR3 reads CASSAGEGGRKLFF. The DNA of the CDR3 is TGTGCCAGCAGCGCTGGGGAGGGGGGTCGAAAACTGTTTTTT.

This clone was recorded a few times. The gene calls are TRBV6-2 or TRBV6-3 and TRBJ2-2; a possible D gene is TRBD1 (6 bases). V lost 5 bases and J lost 5, with 21 bases in between. The CDR3 has 17 amino acids. Germline assignment: CDR1 MNHEY and CDR2 SVGEGT. CDR3 nucleotide sequence: TGTGCCAGCAGTCCCCCCCTATCAACAGGGAGTACCGGGGAGCTGTTTTTT. Protein sequence: CASSPPLSTGSTGELFF.